Detailed here is one T cell receptor beta chain. What it recognizes is unknown. The trim removed 3 bases at V and 5 bases at J, leaving 8 bases unmatched. CDR3 length: 16 residues. The sample is drawn from a study of T cell repertoires in cytomegalovirus infection. Across the whole study: CMV infection plus the matching HLA type was flagged by public TCR beta signatures. Broader study findings: Summed frequency of public TCR beta families distinguished CMV carriers with the relevant HLA.

MiXCR, applied by TCRdb to the reads, yields one record per CDR3 protein. This sample has 90,000 to 120,000 distinct CDR3 sequences; roughly 39% occur once, and the top ten carry about 76%. Here the sequenced sample was CD8+ T cells from cultured PBMCs, taken from culture after CMV antigen stimulation. This receptor was identified in a human donor in good health (CMV status not recorded). Some clones in this sample may be carry-over from other donors' samples. V and J are TRBV12-3 or TRBV12-4 and TRBJ2-5; 11 bases are a match to TRBD2. The CDR3 protein is CASSFSGGGVGETQYF. CDR3 DNA sequence: TGTGCCAGCAGTTTTAGCGGGGGGGGGGTCGGGGAGACCCAGTACTTC.